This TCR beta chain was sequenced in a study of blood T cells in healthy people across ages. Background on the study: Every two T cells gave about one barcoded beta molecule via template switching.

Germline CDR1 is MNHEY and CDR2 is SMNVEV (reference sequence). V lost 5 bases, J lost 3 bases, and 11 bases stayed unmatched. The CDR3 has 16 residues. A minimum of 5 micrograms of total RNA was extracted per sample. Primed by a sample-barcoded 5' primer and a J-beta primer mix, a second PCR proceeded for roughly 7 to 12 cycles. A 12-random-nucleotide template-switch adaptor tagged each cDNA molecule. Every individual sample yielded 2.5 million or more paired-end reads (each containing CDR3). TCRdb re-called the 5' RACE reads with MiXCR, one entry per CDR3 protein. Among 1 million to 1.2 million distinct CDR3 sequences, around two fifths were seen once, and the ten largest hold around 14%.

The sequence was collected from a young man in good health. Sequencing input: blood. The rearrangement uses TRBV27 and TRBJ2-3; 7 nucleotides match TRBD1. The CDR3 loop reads CASSIRQGTGTDTQYF. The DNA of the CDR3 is TGTGCCAGCAGTATCCGACAGGGAACGGGGACAGATACGCAGTATTTT.